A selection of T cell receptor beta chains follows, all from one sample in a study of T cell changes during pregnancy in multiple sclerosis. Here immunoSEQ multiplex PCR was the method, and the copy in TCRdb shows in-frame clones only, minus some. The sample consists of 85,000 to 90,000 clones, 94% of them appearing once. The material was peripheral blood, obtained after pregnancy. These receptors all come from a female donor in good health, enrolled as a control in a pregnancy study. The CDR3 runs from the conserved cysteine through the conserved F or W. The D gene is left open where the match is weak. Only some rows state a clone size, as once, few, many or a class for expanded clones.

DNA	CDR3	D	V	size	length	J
TGCGCCAGCAGCCAAGGGGGGCTTAGCTACAATGAGCAGTTCTTC	CASSQGGLSYNEQFF	.	TRBV4-1	.	15	TRBJ2-1
TGTGCCAGCAGTCCCAAAAACGCGACAGGACCCAATCAGCCCCAGCATTTT	CASSPKNATGPNQPQHF	.	TRBV6-8	.	17	TRBJ1-5
TGTGCCAGCAGTATCCGGGACAGTTATAGCAATCAGCCCCAGCATTTT	CASSIRDSYSNQPQHF	TRBD1	TRBV28	.	16	TRBJ1-5
TGTGCCAGCAGCGTCGCTTGGACTCCATACTTC	CASSVAWTPYF	.	TRBV5-8	.	11	TRBJ2-7
TGTGCCAGCAGTCCTGGACAGGGGAGGGAGCAGTACTTC	CASSPGQGREQYF	TRBD1	TRBV28	once	13	TRBJ2-7
TGTGCCAGCAAACCCCAGGTCACAGATACGCAGTATTTT	CASKPQVTDTQYF	.	TRBV2	.	13	TRBJ2-3
TGTGCCAGCTTGGCAGGGGGCAATCGGAACACTGAAGCTTTCTTT	CASLAGGNRNTEAFF	TRBD1	TRBV18	.	15	TRBJ1-1
TGTGCCAGCCGAACACCGGGGGGAGGATTCTATGGCTACACCTTC	CASRTPGGGFYGYTF	.	TRBV28	.	15	TRBJ1-2
TGTGCCAGCAGTTTCACAGCCAAAGCTTCCTACGAGCAGTACTTC	CASSFTAKASYEQYF	.	TRBV6-5	.	15	TRBJ2-7
TGTGCCAGCAGCAAGGGACTAGCGGGAGTGACAGATACGCAGTATTTT	CASSKGLAGVTDTQYF	TRBD2	TRBV5-4	once	16	TRBJ2-3
TGTGCCAGCAGTGAATTTACAGGGGATAGCTCCTACGAGCAGTACTTC	CASSEFTGDSSYEQYF	TRBD1	TRBV6-1	.	16	TRBJ2-7
TGCGCCAGCAGCTCAAGGGAGCGAGGGACTAACTATGGCTACACCTTC	CASSSRERGTNYGYTF	.	TRBV5-1	.	16	TRBJ1-2
TGTGCCAGCAGTGAAGAGGGATCCTCGGGGAATGAGCAGTTCTTC	CASSEEGSSGNEQFF	.	TRBV2	.	15	TRBJ2-1
TGTGCCAGTAGTCCGCCTGGACAGTACTATGGCTACACCTTC	CASSPPGQYYGYTF	.	TRBV19	.	14	TRBJ1-2
TGCGCCAGCAGCTTGGGTAGCGGGAGTAGGGGAAGTTTCAGCTACGAGCAGTACTTC	CASSLGSGSRGSFSYEQYF	TRBD2	TRBV5-1	.	19	TRBJ2-7
TGTGCCAGCAGTTTATACCCCGGACTAGCGGGAGCGGCTGAGCAGTTCTTC	CASSLYPGLAGAAEQFF	TRBD2	TRBV27	.	17	TRBJ2-1
TGTGCCAGCAGTCAGCGGGGACACGGTTCCTTTTTCTTC	CASSQRGHGSFFF	.	TRBV28	.	13	TRBJ2-1
TGTGCCAGCAGTGAAAATCAGGGGGGTTCACCCCTCCACTTT	CASSENQGGSPLHF	TRBD1	TRBV6-1	many	14	TRBJ1-6